These 22 T cell receptor beta chains were all obtained from the same sample, sequenced in a study of T cells expressing NK-cell markers. TCRdb re-called the 5' RACE reads; every CDR3 protein appears as one record, without DNA. The sample is made up of roughly 150,000 distinct CDR3 sequences, and the top ten hold around 20% of it. Sequencing input: blood T cells: a sorted CD56 or NKG2C T cell subset, CD4+ or CD8+ T cells, or bulk PBMC T cells (not recorded which). Source of these receptors: a woman aged 18-70 years in good health.

The CDR3: CASSLRRVRGTEAFF. The chain couples TRBV12-3 or TRBV12-4 to TRBJ1-1. This CDR3 has 15 amino acids.

The rearrangement links TRBV10-3 to TRBJ2-2; TCRdb lists TRBD1, though no DNA is available to test this call. The CDR3 consists of 17 residues. Germline values: CDR1 ENHRY, CDR2 SYGVKD. Here the CDR3 reads CAIPGQGKGLNTGELFF.

V usage is TRBV4-1 and J usage is TRBJ2-7; the D call from TCRdb, TRBD2, cannot be confirmed without DNA. CDR1 and CDR2 (germline): MGHRA, YSYEKL. This CDR3 comprises 16 residues. This CDR3 reads CASSPTTSNGNYEQYF.

The chain carries TRBV4-1 and TRBJ2-7. The CDR3 is made up of 15 amino acids. The germline V gene has CDR1 MGHRA and CDR2 YSYEKL. This CDR3 is CASSQDRLPGGRQYF.

V is TRBV29-1 and J is TRBJ1-3. Germline assignment: CDR1 SQVTM and CDR2 ANQGSEA. The CDR3 sequence is 13 residues long. CDR3 in amino acids: CSVEDKVGNTIYF. The complete variable domain, with remaining parts taken from reference TRBV29-1 and TRBJ1-3, reads SAVISQKPSRDICQRGTSLTIQCQVDSQVTMMFWYRQQPGQSLTLIATANQGSEATYESGFVIDKFPISRPNLTFSTLTVSNMSPEDSSIYLCSVEDKVGNTIYFGEGSWLTVV.

The rearrangement uses TRBV20-1 and TRBJ1-6; TCRdb indicates TRBD1, and absent DNA this call remains unverified. The CDR3 has 15 residues. The germline CDR1 and CDR2 sequences are DFQATT and SNEGSKA (reference sequence). The CDR3 reads CSASEEGRNNSPLHF.

The V call is TRBV27, the J call TRBJ2-7; the D call of TRBD1 rests on TCRdb alone, since no DNA is present to check it. Germline assignment: CDR1 MNHEY and CDR2 SMNVEV (reference sequence). The CDR3 runs to 17 residues. The CDR3: CASSLQARGSLAYEQYF.

V gene TRBV12-3 or TRBV12-4 combines with J gene TRBJ1-1; TCRdb's D call, TRBD1, is unchecked because there is no DNA. The CDR3 runs 16 residues. CDR3 in amino acids: CASRTRQGRVNTEAFF.

The chain is built from TRBV7-2 and TRBJ2-7; the TRBD2 assignment by TCRdb is unverifiable without DNA. This CDR3 has 16 residues. Looked up from germline, CDR1 is SGHTA and CDR2 is FQGNSA. The CDR3 sequence is CASSRSVNSGSYEQYF.

The CDR3 spells CASITVGGEGETQYF. The chain combines TRBV12-3 or TRBV12-4 with TRBJ2-5; checking the TCRdb D call of TRBD1 is not possible without DNA. CDR3 size: 15 residues.

CDR3 sequence: CASSLVGQGLGETQYF. The chain couples TRBV7-2 to TRBJ2-5; checking the TCRdb D call of TRBD1 is not possible without DNA. Germline CDR1 SGHTA, CDR2 FQGNSA. The CDR3 consists of 16 residues.

The chain combines TRBV6-5 with TRBJ2-7; TCRdb proposes TRBD1, but this gene call is untestable without DNA. The CDR3 contains 12 residues. Germline V CDR1 and CDR2: MNHEY, SVGAGI. The CDR3 here is CASRPGGGEQYF.

The CDR3 sequence is CASTPAVSNTEAFF. The chain uses TRBV12-3 or TRBV12-4 and TRBJ1-1; TCRdb's D call, TRBD1, is unchecked because there is no DNA. CDR3 length equals 14 residues.

The V gene is TRBV6-4, the J gene TRBJ2-6. The germline V gene encodes CDR1 MRHNA and CDR2 SNTAGT. The CDR3 consists of 15 residues. CDR3 loop: CASSEQGSGANVLTF.

This chain links TRBV3-1 with TRBJ2-4; TCRdb gives TRBD1 as the D gene, but with no DNA this cannot be confirmed. Germline-derived CDR1 and CDR2 are LGHDT and YNNKEL (reference sequence). The CDR3 is 18 residues long. The CDR3 loop is CASSQPFTGVRAKNIQYF.

The chain carries TRBV20-1 and TRBJ2-1; no DNA is available, so the TRBD2 call from TCRdb remains unchecked. This CDR3 is built from 13 residues. From germline, CDR1 is DFQATT and CDR2 SNEGSKA (reference sequence). The CDR3 sequence: CSAGLAGVDEQFF.

The rearrangement links TRBV4-1 to TRBJ2-2; there is no DNA to check the TCRdb D call of TRBD1. The germline gives CDR1 MGHRA, CDR2 YSYEKL. The CDR3 covers 19 residues. CDR3: CASSPRPGTSSANTGELFF.

This chain connects TRBV9 to TRBJ2-7. CDR1 and CDR2 (germline): SGDLS, YYNGEE. The CDR3 covers 16 residues. CDR3 sequence reads: CASSVGFSRHQYEQYF. The full variable domain, its missing parts supplied by reference TRBV9 and TRBJ2-7, is DSGVTQTPKHLITATGQRVTLRCSPRSGDLSVYWYQQSLDQGLQFLIQYYNGEERAKGNILERFSAQQFPDLHSELNLSSLELGDSALYFCASSVGFSRHQYEQYFGPGTRLTVT.

The chain is built from TRBV19 and TRBJ2-1; TCRdb's D call of TRBD2 is untestable without DNA. The CDR3 runs 16 residues. CDR1 is LNHDA and CDR2 is SQIVND in the germline V gene (reference sequence). The chain's CDR3 is CASSPTGTSFDNEQFF.

V is TRBV5-6 and J is TRBJ2-5; TCRdb selects TRBD2, and the lack of DNA leaves this call unchecked. The CDR3 is 15 amino acids. The V gene's germline CDR1 is SGHDT and CDR2 YYEEEE. CDR3 protein: CASTDRREGRETQYF.

This sequence joins TRBV6-6 and TRBJ2-7. Germline V gene sequence: CDR1 MNHNY, CDR2 SVGAGI (reference sequence). CDR3 length: 11 amino acids. CDR3 in amino acids: CASSSGSGQYF.

The J gene is TRBJ2-1, the V gene TRBV19; checking the TCRdb D call of TRBD2 is not possible without DNA. Germline lookup yields CDR1 LNHDA and CDR2 SQIVND (reference sequence). The CDR3 covers 16 residues. The chain's CDR3 is CASRESGTNTYDEQFF.